These 25 T cell receptor beta chains share one sample of origin, sequenced in a study of T cell responses to AZD1222 COVID-19 vaccine. The assay was immunoSEQ multiplex PCR, and TCRdb's table has in-frame clones only and misses some. The repertoire holds tens of thousands of clones, approximately 92% seen once, with roughly 31% in the top ten. Sequencing used peripheral blood, obtained on day 0 of AZD1222 vaccination. The receptor set was obtained from an adult in good health.

The chain carries TRBV2 and TRBJ1-2; D call uncertain. The CDR3 extends over 12 amino acids. Trimming cost V 6 bases and J 4 bases, with 9 bases left between them. CDR1 and CDR2 from the germline V gene are SNHLY and FYNNEI. DNA of the CDR3: TGTGCCAGCAGCGGCGGGAGCTATGGCTACACCTTC. Translated, it gives CASSGGSYGYTF.

The rearrangement uses TRBV28 and TRBJ2-7; a possible D gene is TRBD1 (6 bases). Germline V lookup: CDR1 MDHEN, CDR2 SYDVKM. CDR3 length: 13 residues. V dropped 8 bases and J dropped 2 bases, with 13 bases sitting between them. CDR3 residues: CASQKGGTYEQYF. Written as DNA, the CDR3 is TGTGCCAGCCAAAAAGGGGGAACCTACGAGCAGTACTTC. The full variable domain, in which reference TRBV28 and TRBJ2-7 provide the parts outside the CDR3, is DVKVTQSSRYLVKRTGEKVFLECVQDMDHENMFWYRQDPGLGLRLIYFSYDVKMKEKGDIPEGYSVSREKKERFSLILESASTNQTSMYLCASQKGGTYEQYFGPGTRLTVT.

CDR3 DNA sequence: TGTGCCAGTCGCGGGGGAGACTATAGCAATCAGCCCCAGCATTTT. Translated: CASRGGDYSNQPQHF. The rearrangement uses TRBV19 and TRBJ1-5, with D tentatively TRBD1 (5 bases). Trimming cost V 8 bases and J 0 bases, with 14 bases left between them. There are 15 residues in the CDR3. Germline lookup yields CDR1 LNHDA and CDR2 SQIVND (reference sequence).

The rearrangement joins TRBV23-1 to TRBJ2-7; D not resolved. TRBV23-1 is flagged as an ORF with uncertain function. The CDR3 totals 13 residues. The ends were cut back, 7 bases at V and 4 bases at J, with 14 bases in the middle. The CDR3 DNA follows: TGCGCCAGCAATAGAAGGGCGCGGTACGAGCAGTACTTC. Its protein is CASNRRARYEQYF.

J is TRBJ2-5 and V is TRBV7-2; tentative D call: TRBD2 (6 bases). Germline V gives CDR1 SGHTA, CDR2 FQGNSA. The CDR3 has 13 residues. V lost 3 bases to trimming and J lost 5 bases, with 10 bases between them. The CDR3, as DNA: TGTGCCAGCAGCTTCGGGGGTCAGGAGACCCAGTACTTC. Translation gives CASSFGGQETQYF.

The V call is TRBV10-2, the J call TRBJ1-5, with D possibly TRBD1 on 6 matching bases. The CDR3 length is 17 residues. Trimming stripped 1 base from V and 2 bases from J, with 15 bases between. The germline V gene encodes CDR1 WSHSY and CDR2 SAAADI. Here the CDR3 reads CASSEWEGTRGNQPQHF. CDR3 nucleotide sequence: TGCGCCAGCAGTGAGTGGGAAGGGACAAGGGGCAATCAGCCCCAGCATTTT.

This chain joins TRBV7-9 and TRBJ1-2; the D gene is possibly TRBD1 (5 bases). Germline V CDR1 and CDR2: SEHNR, FQNEAQ (reference sequence). The CDR3 loop spans 13 amino acids. V was trimmed by 0 bases and J by 5 bases, leaving 7 bases between them. CDR3 amino acids: CASSLAGGYGYTF. In DNA, the CDR3 is TGTGCCAGCAGCTTAGCCGGGGGGTATGGCTACACCTTC.

V and J are TRBV15 and TRBJ2-3, with 8 bases aligning to TRBD2. There are 15 residues in the CDR3. V dropped 5 bases and J dropped 0; count of bases not matched to a gene: 4. The germline V gene encodes CDR1 LNHNV and CDR2 YYDKDF (reference sequence). DNA of the CDR3: TGTGCCACCAGCTCTAGCGGGCCTAGCACAGATACGCAGTATTTT. This gives the protein CATSSSGPSTDTQYF. The whole variable domain, filled in from reference TRBV15 and TRBJ2-3, reads DAMVIQNPRYQVTQFGKPVTLSCSQTLNHNVMYWYQQKSSQAPKLLFHYYDKDFNNEADTPDNFQSRRPNTSFCFLDIRSPGLGDTAMYLCATSSSGPSTDTQYFGPGTRLTVL.

The V and J genes are TRBV28 and TRBJ1-5, with D maybe TRBD1 (6 bases). CDR3 length equals 15 residues. Trimming removed 1 base from V and 8 bases from J, with 15 bases in between. Germline values: CDR1 MDHEN, CDR2 SYDVKM. Here the CDR3 reads CASSLFSAGTKPQHF. In DNA form, the CDR3 reads TGTGCCAGCAGTTTATTCTCAGCAGGGACAAAGCCCCAGCATTTT.

This chain uses TRBV2 with TRBJ1-1, with D possibly matching TRBD1 (5 bases). CDR3 length equals 14 residues. CDR1 and CDR2 (germline): SNHLY, FYNNEI. The ends were cut back, 3 bases at V and 1 base at J, with 9 bases in the middle. CDR3: CASSDGQGNTEAFF. CDR3 sequence (DNA): TGTGCCAGCAGTGATGGGCAGGGGAACACTGAAGCTTTCTTT.

The chain combines TRBV28 with TRBJ1-1; D gene ambiguous. The germline V gene encodes CDR1 MDHEN and CDR2 SYDVKM. Between the trimmed V and J ends, which lost 4 bases and 5 bases, there was a span of 8 bases. This CDR3 has 12 amino acids. Written as DNA, the CDR3 is TGTGCCAGCAGTTCACGAGGGACTGAAGCTTTCTTT. Translating it yields CASSSRGTEAFF. Filled out from reference TRBV28 and TRBJ1-1, the complete variable domain reads DVKVTQSSRYLVKRTGEKVFLECVQDMDHENMFWYRQDPGLGLRLIYFSYDVKMKEKGDIPEGYSVSREKKERFSLILESASTNQTSMYLCASSSRGTEAFFGQGTRLTVV.

The rearrangement uses TRBV2 and TRBJ2-3, with D maybe TRBD1 (5 bases). The germline V gene has CDR1 SNHLY and CDR2 FYNNEI. The CDR3 sequence is 14 residues long. The V gene lost 3 bases and the J gene lost 3 bases, with 10 bases spanning the gap. For the CDR3, the DNA is TGTGCCAGCAGTGACCGACAGACAACAGATACGCAGTATTTT. Translated, it gives CASSDRQTTDTQYF.

The rearrangement uses TRBV18 and TRBJ2-1; maybe TRBD2 (6 bases). Germline V gene data show CDR1 as KGHSH and CDR2 as LQKENI. The CDR3 is 15 amino acids. Trimming left V 6 bases short and J 0 bases short, with 12 bases between. The CDR3 region has the DNA TGTGCCAGCTCGCCCGGGAGCCGCTCCTACAATGAGCAGTTCTTC. Its translation: CASSPGSRSYNEQFF.

The chain is built from TRBV18 and TRBJ2-7; 9 nucleotides match TRBD1. V lost 8 bases, J lost 4 bases, and 9 bases stayed unmatched. There are 14 residues in the CDR3. Germline lookup yields CDR1 KGHSH and CDR2 LQKENI. CDR3 residues: CASLSGTGSYEQYF. For the CDR3, the DNA is TGTGCCAGCCTATCCGGGACAGGGTCGTACGAGCAGTACTTC.

The chain links TRBV19 to TRBJ2-2; a weak D match, TRBD2 (5 bases). CDR3 length: 15 residues. Germline V gene data show CDR1 as LNHDA and CDR2 as SQIVND (reference sequence). V was pared by 8 bases and J by 6 bases, with 19 bases between. The CDR3 spells CASQGYGKVPGELFF. CDR3 DNA sequence: TGTGCCAGTCAAGGTTACGGGAAGGTTCCCGGGGAGCTGTTTTTT.

V is TRBV5-1 and J is TRBJ2-6; D unresolved. The length of the CDR3 is 14 residues. The V gene lost 3 bases and the J gene lost 4 bases, with 8 bases spanning the gap. Germline V gene sequence: CDR1 SGHRS, CDR2 YFSETQ. Here the CDR3 DNA reads TGCGCCAGCAGCTCGTTGAACGGGGCCAACGTCCTGACTTTC. The encoded protein is CASSSLNGANVLTF.

The chain carries TRBV10-2 and TRBJ2-1; D is ambiguous. This CDR3 is 11 amino acids long. Trimming took off 5 bases at V and 6 bases at J, with 5 bases between the two ends. Germline values: CDR1 WSHSY, CDR2 SAAADI. The CDR3 loop reads CASSWSNEQFF. Written as DNA, the CDR3 is TGCGCCAGCAGTTGGAGCAATGAGCAGTTCTTC.

The rearrangement links TRBV18 to TRBJ2-3; no firm D call. V shed 3 bases and J shed 5 bases, with 12 bases lying between them. Germline V CDR1 and CDR2: KGHSH, LQKENI. This CDR3 is built from 14 residues. CDR3 sequence (DNA): TGTGCCAGCTCACCGCCCCTGCTCGTAGATACGCAGTATTTT. As protein: CASSPPLLVDTQYF.

The chain uses TRBV25-1 and TRBJ1-5; the D is unclear. This CDR3 is 16 amino acids long. Germline V gene lookup returns CDR1 MGHDK and CDR2 SYGVNS. With 4 bases removed from V and 0 bases from J, the gap between germline ends came to 13 bases. The CDR3 sequence: CASSGNTGDSNQPQHF. The CDR3 bases are TGTGCCAGCAGTGGCAACACCGGGGATAGCAATCAGCCCCAGCATTTT.

As for this clone: At one end, the junction sequence differs from germline, possibly due to a read error. This chain connects TRBV3-1 (or the pseudogene TRBV3-2) to TRBJ1-2; D uncertain. Per the germline V gene, CDR1 is LGHDT and CDR2 is YNNKEL (reference sequence). This CDR3 has 12 amino acids. The CDR3 bases are TGTGCCAGCAGCCAAGTAACCGGTGGCCACACCTTC. It yields the protein CASSQVTGGHTF.

The J gene is TRBJ2-7, the V gene TRBV6-5; 7 nucleotides line up with TRBD1. The CDR3 has 14 residues. In germline, CDR1 is MNHEY, CDR2 SVGAGI. J was trimmed by 6 bases and V by 8 bases; bases with no gene match: 13. The CDR3 DNA follows: TGTGCCAGCGGCCCGGGTGGGACAGCAGGCGAGCAGTACTTC. Its translation: CASGPGGTAGEQYF.

This clone was counted between two and nine times. J is TRBJ2-6 and V is TRBV2; 9 bases are a match to TRBD1. The CDR3 runs to 19 residues. CDR1 is SNHLY, CDR2 FYNNEI, per germline. V dropped 5 bases and J dropped 0; count of bases not matched to a gene: 11. The CDR3 region is CASSYTPGQGLSGANVLTF. The CDR3 nucleotides are TGTGCCAGCAGTTATACTCCGGGACAGGGCCTCTCTGGGGCCAACGTCCTGACTTTC.

V gene TRBV4-3 combines with J gene TRBJ1-1, with TRBD1 identical over 7 bases. The CDR3 contains 16 residues. Germline trimming cut 0 bases from V and 4 bases from J; bases unmatched to any gene: 8. Germline V lookup: CDR1 LGHNA, CDR2 YSLEER. DNA of the CDR3: TGCGCCAGCAGCCAAGATCGAGGGACAGACTCCACTGAAGCTTTCTTT. Translation: CASSQDRGTDSTEAFF.

The chain uses TRBV14 and TRBJ1-4; D remains ambiguous. Germline V gene data show CDR1 as SGHDN and CDR2 as FVKESK. V lost 1 base and J 8 bases, leaving 8 bases between the germline ends. The CDR3 loop spans 13 amino acids. CDR3 sequence: CASSQVRTEKLFF. Written as DNA, the CDR3 is TGTGCCAGCAGCCAAGTGAGAACCGAAAAACTGTTTTTT.

The chain carries TRBV6-2 or TRBV6-3 and TRBJ1-5, with D maybe TRBD1 (6 bases). V was pared by 4 bases and J by 2 bases, with 18 bases between. CDR1 is MNHEY, CDR2 SVGEGT, per germline. The CDR3 spans 17 residues. The CDR3 DNA reads as TGTGCCAGCAGTTCGGGGGGCAACTCCTTTGGCAATCAGCCCCAGCATTTT. Amino acid sequence: CASSSGGNSFGNQPQHF.